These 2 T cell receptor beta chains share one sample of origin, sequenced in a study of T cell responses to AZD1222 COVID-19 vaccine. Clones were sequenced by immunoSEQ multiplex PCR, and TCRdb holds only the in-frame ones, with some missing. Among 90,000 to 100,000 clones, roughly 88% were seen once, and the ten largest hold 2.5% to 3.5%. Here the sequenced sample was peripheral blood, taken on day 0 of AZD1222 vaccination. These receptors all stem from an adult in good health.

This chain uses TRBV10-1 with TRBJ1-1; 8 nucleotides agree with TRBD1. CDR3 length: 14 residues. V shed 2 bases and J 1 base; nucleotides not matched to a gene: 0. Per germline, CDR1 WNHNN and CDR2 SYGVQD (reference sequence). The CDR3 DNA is TGCGCCAGCAGTGAGGACAGGGGGAACACTGAAGCTTTCTTT. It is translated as CASSEDRGNTEAFF.

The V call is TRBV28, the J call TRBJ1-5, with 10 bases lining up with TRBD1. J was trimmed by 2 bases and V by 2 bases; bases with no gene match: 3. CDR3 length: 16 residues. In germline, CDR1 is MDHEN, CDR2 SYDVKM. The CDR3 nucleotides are TGTGCCAGCAGTTTACCCGGGACAGGGGGCAATCAGCCCCAGCATTTT. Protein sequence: CASSLPGTGGNQPQHF.